This entry lists 21 T cell receptor beta chains sequenced from one sample in a study of radiotherapy plus CTLA-4 blockade in lung cancer (dated by TCRdb to 2016 to 2019). Receptor amplification or capture employed the immunoSEQ multiplex PCR assay. TCRdb obtained this table from immuneACCESS and retained in-frame rearrangements with V and J assigned. These tables miss some clones; where compared with another copy, unresolved V genes account for less than half of the shortfall, and the remainder is unexplained. In this sample the table shows 75,000 to 95,000 clones, roughly 80% of which occur a single time. The ten largest account for about 25% of the sample. The sequenced sample was peripheral blood, obtained from a patient treated with radiotherapy plus ipilimumab. The receptors were sampled from a human donor with non-small cell lung cancer that progressed on radiotherapy plus ipilimumab.

The gene calls are TRBV10-2 and TRBJ1-2; 7 nucleotides match TRBD1. This CDR3 has 14 residues. V gave up 0 bases and J gave up 12 bases; unmatched junction bases: 10. Germline values: CDR1 WSHSY, CDR2 SAAADI. CDR3 amino acids: CASSESPGTVANTF. The DNA of the CDR3 is TGCGCCAGCAGTGAGTCGCCCGGGACAGTGGCTAACACCTTC.

This chain connects TRBV6-1 to TRBJ2-1, with TRBD1 as a possible D gene (6 bases). Germline assignment: CDR1 MNHNS and CDR2 SASEGT. The V end lost 3 bases, the J end lost 6 bases, and 12 bases lay between the germline ends. This CDR3 contains 14 residues. The CDR3 DNA reads as TGTGCCAGCAGTGATCAGGGGTTAGGCAATGAGCAGTTCTTC. Translation gives CASSDQGLGNEQFF.

This clone showed up just a few times. V usage is TRBV6-4 and J usage is TRBJ2-6; 9 bases agree with TRBD1. This CDR3 is 18 amino acids long. The J segment lost 0 bases and the V segment lost 6 bases, leaving 9 bases of the junction unmatched. Germline V gene lookup returns CDR1 MRHNA and CDR2 SNTAGT. The CDR3 DNA sequence: TGTGCCAGCAGCGCCAGCGGGACAGGGCCCTCTGGGGCCAACGTCCTGACTTTC. This encodes CASSASGTGPSGANVLTF.

The table lists this clone with a few counts. The rearrangement uses TRBV4-1 and TRBJ2-1; D gene unclear. CDR3 length equals 11 residues. V was shortened by 4 bases and J by 8 bases, with 6 bases between the two germline ends. Germline CDR1 and CDR2: MGHRA and YSYEKL. CDR3 sequence: CASSLRHEQFF. For the CDR3, the DNA is TGCGCCAGCAGCCTGCGGCATGAGCAGTTCTTC.

The chain carries TRBV19 and TRBJ1-5; D is uncertain. This CDR3 spans 12 amino acids. Germline V lookup: CDR1 LNHDA, CDR2 SQIVND (reference sequence). The V and J ends lost 5 bases and 9 bases respectively, with 11 bases between them. The CDR3 here is CASSPLRGPQHF. CDR3 DNA sequence: TGTGCCAGTAGTCCCCTGCGAGGGCCCCAGCATTTT.

CDR3 sequence (DNA): TGTGCCACCCAGTCCGGACAGGGGGACACCGGGGAGCTGTTTTTT. Its protein is CATQSGQGDTGELFF. The chain employs TRBV5-4 and TRBJ2-2; 10 bases line up with TRBD1. The CDR3 runs to 15 residues. CDR1 and CDR2 from the germline V gene are SGHNT and YYREEE (reference sequence). V lost 9 bases and J lost 3; bases outside the gene matches: 8.

This chain connects TRBV7-3 to TRBJ1-1; unclear D gene. Trimming removed 0 bases at V and 4 bases at J, with 9 bases between. CDR3 length equals 14 residues. Germline V lookup: CDR1 SGHTA, CDR2 FQGTGA. CDR3 coding DNA: TGTGCCAGCAGCTTAACAGGCAGTAGCACTGAAGCTTTCTTT. Amino acids: CASSLTGSSTEAFF.

This clone appeared a few times. This chain uses TRBV28 with TRBJ2-7; possibly TRBD1 or TRBD2 for D (5 bases each). V gave up 5 bases and J gave up 2 bases, with 13 bases separating them. The CDR3 has 14 residues. CDR1 is MDHEN, CDR2 SYDVKM, per germline. The CDR3 protein is CASSETGRTYEQYV. The DNA of the CDR3 is TGTGCCAGCAGTGAAACGGGACGTACCTACGAGCAGTACGTC.

A few counts support this clone. The V call is TRBV28, the J call TRBJ1-5; D is possibly TRBD1 (5 bases). Germline V gene lookup returns CDR1 MDHEN and CDR2 SYDVKM. The V gene lost 6 bases and the J gene lost 0 bases, with 12 bases spanning the gap. This CDR3 contains 15 residues. The CDR3 sequence: CASRGEPYSNQPQHF. CDR3 DNA sequence: TGTGCCAGCAGAGGGGAACCGTATAGCAATCAGCCCCAGCATTTT.

This clone was found a few times. The rearrangement links TRBV4-2 to TRBJ2-3; D is ambiguous. Trimming stripped 0 bases from V and 0 bases from J, with 4 bases between. CDR3 size: 14 residues. From germline, CDR1 is LGHNA and CDR2 YNFKEQ. CDR3 DNA sequence: TGTGCCAGCAGCCAAGATGGAAGCACAGATACGCAGTATTTT. Its translation is CASSQDGSTDTQYF.

The rearrangement uses TRBV29-1 and TRBJ2-2; D is unclear. Germline V gene data show CDR1 as SQVTM and CDR2 as ANQGSEA. This CDR3 is 13 amino acids long. Trimming cost V 8 bases and J 2 bases, with 12 bases left between them. The CDR3 coding sequence is TGCAGCCTTTTGGCGGAAAACACCGGGGAGCTGTTTTTT. Translated: CSLLAENTGELFF.

The chain has TRBV28 and TRBJ2-1, with 9 bases lining up with TRBD2. V was clipped by 5 bases and J by 2 bases; unmatched bases: 7. The V gene's germline CDR1 is MDHEN and CDR2 SYDVKM. This CDR3 region has 16 residues. CDR3 loop: CASSPHIAGAYNEQFF. The CDR3 DNA follows: TGTGCCAGCAGTCCCCACATAGCGGGAGCCTACAATGAGCAGTTCTTC. Full variable domain (outside the CDR3, taken from reference TRBV28 and TRBJ2-1): DVKVTQSSRYLVKRTGEKVFLECVQDMDHENMFWYRQDPGLGLRLIYFSYDVKMKEKGDIPEGYSVSREKKERFSLILESASTNQTSMYLCASSPHIAGAYNEQFFGPGTRLTVL.

This clone was seen a handful of times. The chain recombines TRBV25-1 with TRBJ2-5, with D possibly matching TRBD2 (5 bases). Trimming took 4 bases from V and 5 from J, leaving 26 bases between them. The CDR3 runs 18 residues. In germline, CDR1 is MGHDK, CDR2 SYGVNS. CDR3 residues: CASSGPTIQVNRGETQYF. The CDR3 DNA reads TGTGCCAGCAGTGGGCCAACGATTCAGGTTAACAGAGGGGAGACCCAGTACTTC.

J is TRBJ2-4 and V is TRBV28; D unresolved. This CDR3 is built from 12 residues. Trimming cost V 4 bases and J 1 base, with 2 bases left between them. Germline V gene data show CDR1 as MDHEN and CDR2 as SYDVKM. In DNA form, the CDR3 reads TGTGCCAGCAGTTCGGCCAAAAACATTCAGTACTTC. Protein sequence: CASSSAKNIQYF. Full variable domain (remainder filled in from reference TRBV28 and TRBJ2-4): DVKVTQSSRYLVKRTGEKVFLECVQDMDHENMFWYRQDPGLGLRLIYFSYDVKMKEKGDIPEGYSVSREKKERFSLILESASTNQTSMYLCASSSAKNIQYFGAGTRLSVL.

The chain employs TRBV5-1 and TRBJ2-5; 12 bases map to TRBD2. The V gene end was trimmed by 0 bases and the J gene end by 13 bases; junction bases not matched to a gene: 7. This CDR3 is built from 14 residues. In germline, CDR1 is SGHRS, CDR2 YFSETQ. CDR3 loop: CASSLALAGGPWYF. The CDR3 DNA reads TGCGCCAGCAGCTTGGCTCTAGCGGGAGGGCCGTGGTACTTC. The full variable domain, completed using reference TRBV5-1 and TRBJ2-5, is KAGVTQTPRYLIKTRGQQVTLSCSPISGHRSVSWYQQTPGQGLQFLFEYFSETQRNKGNFPGRFSGRQFSNSRSEMNVSTLELGDSALYLCASSLALAGGPWYFGPGTRLLVL.

The V call is TRBV5-4, the J call TRBJ2-1; D is possibly TRBD2 (6 bases). The germline CDR1 and CDR2 sequences are SGHNT and YYREEE (reference sequence). Deletions cut 4 bases from V and 4 bases from J, with 9 bases between. The CDR3 sequence is 13 residues long. The CDR3 is CASSPGDYNEQFF. Written as DNA, the CDR3 is TGTGCCAGCAGCCCGGGAGATTACAATGAGCAGTTCTTC.

The chain has TRBV29-1 and TRBJ2-1; TRBD2 matches at 10 bases. From germline, CDR1 is SQVTM and CDR2 ANQGSEA. The CDR3 totals 14 residues. The junction had 5 bases not matched to a gene; V was cut back by 1 base and J by 8 bases. CDR3 in amino acids: CSVEGSGGGDEQFF. The CDR3 region has the DNA TGCAGCGTTGAAGGAAGCGGGGGGGGAGATGAGCAGTTCTTC.

This chain joins TRBV7-8 and TRBJ2-5, with D uncertain. The CDR3 sequence is 15 residues long. Germline V gene sequence: CDR1 SGHVS, CDR2 FQNEAQ. The ends were cut back, 1 base at V and 3 bases at J, with 12 bases in the middle. The DNA for the CDR3 is TGTGCCAGCAGCTTAGTTGCGGTGCATAAAGAGACCCAGTACTTC. The encoded protein is CASSLVAVHKETQYF.

CDR3 nucleotide sequence: TGTGCCTGGGGACCGGGCGGAGAGACCCAGTACTTC. It encodes CAWGPGGETQYF. This sequence joins TRBV30 and TRBJ2-5; D ambiguous. V was cut by 5 bases and J by 4 bases, with 11 bases left in between. This CDR3 comprises 12 residues. The germline V gene encodes CDR1 GTSNPN and CDR2 SVGIG (reference sequence).

The J gene is TRBJ1-1, the V gene TRBV6-6; D is unclear. Trimming left V 6 bases short and J 7 bases short, with 15 bases between. Germline-derived CDR1 and CDR2 are MNHNY and SVGAGI (reference sequence). The CDR3 runs to 13 residues. This CDR3 is CASSPRQGSEAFF. CDR3 nucleotide sequence: TGTGCCAGCAGCCCTCGGCAAGGGAGTGAAGCTTTCTTT.

The chain is built from TRBV4-1 and TRBJ2-1; D gene unclear. Germline CDR1 and CDR2: MGHRA and YSYEKL. The CDR3 is 12 residues long. Trimming shortened V by 4 bases and J by 8 bases, and 9 bases separated the two germline ends. CDR3 DNA: TGCGCCAGCAGCCCCGGGTGGGATGAGCAGTTCTTC. Translating gives CASSPGWDEQFF.